A single sample gave rise to the 6 T cell receptor beta chains below, sequenced in a study of blood T cells in healthy people across ages (dated by TCRdb to the mid-2010s). Libraries were made using 5' RACE. Instrument on record: Illumina HiSeq 2500. A second PCR of about 6 to 11 cycles was run with a J-beta primer mix and a sample-barcoded 5' primer. TCRdb redid the processing of the public reads, applying fastp at Q25 and MiXCR, and retained in-frame beta chains. For every CDR3 protein sequence, its rows merge into one entry that carries the most common genes and DNA. The sample yields about 1 million distinct CDR3 sequences; around 45% were counted once. Together, the top ten hold under 20% of the sample. The sequenced sample consisted of blood. Every receptor here comes from a woman aged 55-70 years in good health.

The CDR3 sequence: CSVEGTTSSTEAFF. The CDR3 DNA is TGCAGCGTTGAAGGGACAACCTCCTCCACTGAAGCTTTCTTT. This chain joins TRBV29-1 and TRBJ1-1; perhaps TRBD1 as D (5 bases). This CDR3 is built from 14 residues. Trimming removed 1 base at V and 4 bases at J, with 13 bases between. Germline-derived CDR1 and CDR2 are SQVTM and ANQGSEA. The full variable domain, with the rest looked up from reference TRBV29-1 and TRBJ1-1, is SAVISQKPSRDICQRGTSLTIQCQVDSQVTMMFWYRQQPGQSLTLIATANQGSEATYESGFVIDKFPISRPNLTFSTLTVSNMSPEDSSIYLCSVEGTTSSTEAFFGQGTRLTVV.

The chain uses TRBV6-1 and TRBJ2-1; 7 bases line up with TRBD1. V trimming: 3 bases; J trimming: 8 bases; junction bases outside the gene matches: 13. CDR3 length equals 16 residues. Germline values: CDR1 MNHNS, CDR2 SASEGT. The DNA of the CDR3 is TGTGCCAGCAGTGAGTTCGGCAGGGGGTGGTTGGATGAGCAGTTCTTC. This codes for CASSEFGRGWLDEQFF.

This clonotype was detected a few times. The CDR3 coding sequence is TGTGCCACCAGCAGGGAATTAGAGACAGGGGGCTACGAGCAGTACTTC. This codes for CATSRELETGGYEQYF. The V and J genes are TRBV15 and TRBJ2-7; 9 positions agree with TRBD1. After removal of 3 bases from V and 3 bases from J, the junction contained 9 bases not matched to a gene. Germline V gives CDR1 LNHNV, CDR2 YYDKDF (reference sequence). The CDR3 length is 16 residues. Full variable domain (remainder filled in from reference TRBV15 and TRBJ2-7): DAMVIQNPRYQVTQFGKPVTLSCSQTLNHNVMYWYQQKSSQAPKLLFHYYDKDFNNEADTPDNFQSRRPNTSFCFLDIRSPGLGDTAMYLCATSRELETGGYEQYFGPGTRLTVT.

This clonotype came up a few times. The rearrangement joins TRBV2 to TRBJ2-7, with a possible D match to TRBD1 (5 bases). V lost 2 bases to trimming and J lost 3 bases, with 8 bases between them. The germline gives CDR1 SNHLY, CDR2 FYNNEI. This CDR3 has 13 residues. CDR3 coding DNA: TGTGCCAGCAGTGAATTCAGGGACTACGAGCAGTACTTC. Its protein product is CASSEFRDYEQYF.

In its sample, this clonotype was seen many times. The chain is built from TRBV6-2 or TRBV6-3 and TRBJ2-5; the match to TRBD2 covers 12 bases. Per germline, CDR1 MNHEY and CDR2 SVGEGT. V was clipped by 2 bases and J by 4 bases; unmatched bases: 14. The CDR3 runs 19 residues. DNA of the CDR3: TGTGCCAGCAGTTACCCCGCTAGCGGGAGGGGGGATGACGGAGAGACCCAGTACTTC. It translates to CASSYPASGRGDDGETQYF.

This clonotype was counted between two and nine times. The DNA for the CDR3 is TGTGCCATCAGTGATGCCGGGACAGGGTACTACGAGCAGTACTTC. This encodes CAISDAGTGYYEQYF. The gene calls are TRBV10-3 and TRBJ2-7, with TRBD1 matching 9 bases. The CDR3 has 15 amino acids. Germline CDR1 and CDR2: ENHRY and SYGVKD. Trimming took 3 bases from V and 3 from J; bases not matched to a gene: 6.